This T cell receptor (beta chain) was captured by sequencing in a study of T cells in Graves' hyperthyroidism and ophthalmopathy. Study-wide points: Model output signaled ophthalmopathy a median about 6.3 months ahead of onset. In blood, most of the thyroid clonotypes expanded above 0.001 were also present.

This clonotype was observed a handful of times. Its antigen is as yet unknown. The study excluded patients with uncontrolled infection, other autoimmune disease, pregnancy or lactation. The source of the PBMCs was approximately 9.5 ml of fresh peripheral blood. Using RNA transcripts as the source, TCR beta CDR3 regions were amplified. HTBI primers drove first-round RT-PCR of the TCR CDR3. TCRdb fed the multiplex PCR reads into MiXCR, producing one record per CDR3 protein. Here the sample spans about 380,000 distinct CDR3 sequences, around a sixth being singletons. Trimming removed 3 bases from V and 4 bases from J, with 17 bases in between. There are 16 residues in the CDR3. Germline V gene data show CDR1 as LNHDA and CDR2 as SQIVND (reference sequence).

V gene TRBV19 combines with J gene TRBJ2-3; weak D call: TRBD1 (7 bases). This receptor was taken from a man in his late teens or twenties with Graves' ophthalmopathy. The sample consisted of blood. CDR3 nucleotides: TGTGCCAGTAGTATTCCCTACCAGGGGGGTTCAGATACGCAGTATTTT. Encoded protein: CASSIPYQGGSDTQYF.